These T cell receptor beta chains were read from a single sample in a study of blood T cell repertoires in COVID-19. Using immunoSEQ multiplex PCR, the repertoire was profiled, and TCRdb retains in-frame clones only, with some absent. The sample carries 200,000 to 300,000 clones, 70% to 90% recorded once. Sample: peripheral blood. All receptors derive from a woman aged 25 to 39 who had recovered from COVID-19. CDR3s include the opening cysteine and the closing phenylalanine or tryptophan. D genes are given only for firm matches. Some rows mark clone size as missing; the rest say once, few, many or name a class of expanded clone.

v_gene: TRBV5-1
j_gene: TRBJ2-1
d_gene: -
abundance: -
CDR3nt: TGCGCCAGCAGTAACAGGGTGACCGATGAGCAGTTCTTC
CDR3aa: CASSNRVTDEQFF

v_gene: TRBV10-3
j_gene: TRBJ1-2
d_gene: TRBD1
abundance: -
CDR3nt: TGTGCCATCAGCAAGGGACAGGGGGCGGGTACGTCGTTCTACACCTTC
CDR3aa: CAISKGQGAGTSFYTF

v_gene: TRBV4-1
j_gene: TRBJ2-1
d_gene: -
abundance: -
CDR3nt: TGCGCCAGCAGCCAGACTCAGGGCTACAATGAGCAGTTCTTC
CDR3aa: CASSQTQGYNEQFF

v_gene: TRBV12-3/TRBV12-4
j_gene: TRBJ1-1
d_gene: TRBD1
abundance: -
CDR3nt: TGTGCCAGCCGGGGACAGGGAACCGCTGAAGCTTTCTTT
CDR3aa: CASRGQGTAEAFF

v_gene: TRBV11-1
j_gene: TRBJ1-1
d_gene: TRBD1
abundance: -
CDR3nt: TGTGCCAGCAGCTTCCGGGACAGGGATAAAACTGAAGCTTTCTTT
CDR3aa: CASSFRDRDKTEAFF

v_gene: TRBV18
j_gene: TRBJ1-4
d_gene: TRBD1
abundance: -
CDR3nt: TGTGCCAGCTCACCACGGCAGGGGGACGAAAAACTGTTTTTT
CDR3aa: CASSPRQGDEKLFF

v_gene: TRBV5-1
j_gene: TRBJ2-5
d_gene: -
abundance: -
CDR3nt: TGCGCCAGCAGCTTGGGTGGGACAAATGAAGAGACCCAGTACTTC
CDR3aa: CASSLGGTNEETQYF

v_gene: TRBV3-1/TRBV3-2
j_gene: TRBJ1-1
d_gene: TRBD1
abundance: once
CDR3nt: TGTGCCAGCAGCCCGACAGGGGTCGCAGGGGCTTTCTTT
CDR3aa: CASSPTGVAGAFF

v_gene: TRBV3-1/TRBV3-2
j_gene: TRBJ2-1
d_gene: TRBD2
abundance: -
CDR3nt: TGTGCCAGCAGCCAAATCGAGCGGGGGCCATCGTACAATGAGCAGTTCTTC
CDR3aa: CASSQIERGPSYNEQFF

v_gene: TRBV6-5
j_gene: TRBJ1-1
d_gene: -
abundance: -
CDR3nt: TGTGCCAGCAGCACCAAGGGGTGGGAAAACACTGAAGCTTTCTTT
CDR3aa: CASSTKGWENTEAFF

v_gene: TRBV5-1
j_gene: TRBJ2-1
d_gene: -
abundance: -
CDR3nt: TGCGCCAGCAGCTTCGGACAGACGATGTACAATGAGCAGTTCTTC
CDR3aa: CASSFGQTMYNEQFF

v_gene: TRBV12-3/TRBV12-4
j_gene: TRBJ2-7
d_gene: -
abundance: -
CDR3nt: TGTGCCAGCAGCCGGGGGGCCATCTACGAGCAGTACTTC
CDR3aa: CASSRGAIYEQYF

v_gene: TRBV4-1
j_gene: TRBJ1-5
d_gene: -
abundance: -
CDR3nt: TGCGCCAGCAGCCAAGTGAGTATTAGCAATCAGCCCCAGCATTTT
CDR3aa: CASSQVSISNQPQHF

v_gene: TRBV27
j_gene: TRBJ2-7
d_gene: -
abundance: -
CDR3nt: TGTGCCAGCAGTTTAGCAGGCAGGGCGAGGGAGCAGTACTTC
CDR3aa: CASSLAGRAREQYF

v_gene: TRBV4-3
j_gene: TRBJ2-3
d_gene: TRBD2
abundance: -
CDR3nt: TGCGCCAGCAGCCAAGTATTGCGGGGGGGCCCAGATACGCAGTATTTT
CDR3aa: CASSQVLRGGPDTQYF

v_gene: TRBV5-5
j_gene: TRBJ2-1
d_gene: TRBD2
abundance: few
CDR3nt: TGTGCCAGCAGCCTTCGGACTAGCGGGGGGGCGGAGCAGTTCTTC
CDR3aa: CASSLRTSGGAEQFF

v_gene: TRBV18
j_gene: TRBJ2-7
d_gene: -
abundance: -
CDR3nt: TGTGCCAGCTCACCAAGCCCCACGAGGGAGCAGTACTTC
CDR3aa: CASSPSPTREQYF

v_gene: TRBV6-5
j_gene: TRBJ1-2
d_gene: -
abundance: -
CDR3nt: TGTGCCAGCAGTTACGGGGCAGGATATGGCTACACCTTC
CDR3aa: CASSYGAGYGYTF

v_gene: TRBV2
j_gene: TRBJ2-5
d_gene: -
abundance: -
CDR3nt: TGTGCCAGCAGTGAAGATAAGGGGCTCGAGACCCAGTACTTC
CDR3aa: CASSEDKGLETQYF

v_gene: TRBV6-4
j_gene: TRBJ2-1
d_gene: TRBD2
abundance: once
CDR3nt: TGTGCCAGCAGTGAATCCAGCGGGGGGGCGGGTGAGCAGTTCTTC
CDR3aa: CASSESSGGAGEQFF

v_gene: TRBV11-3
j_gene: TRBJ2-3
d_gene: -
abundance: -
CDR3nt: TGTGCCAGCAGTTATTCCGGGACAACCAACAGGGATACGCAGTATTTT
CDR3aa: CASSYSGTTNRDTQYF

v_gene: TRBV6-6
j_gene: TRBJ2-3
d_gene: -
abundance: -
CDR3nt: TGTGCCAGCAGAAACGCGGGGGCCATCACAGATACGCAGTATTTT
CDR3aa: CASRNAGAITDTQYF

v_gene: TRBV5-1
j_gene: TRBJ1-5
d_gene: -
abundance: -
CDR3nt: TGCGCCAGTCCCCCAAGACAGGCTAGCAATCAGCCCCAGCATTTT
CDR3aa: CASPPRQASNQPQHF

v_gene: TRBV5-1
j_gene: TRBJ1-4
d_gene: -
abundance: -
CDR3nt: TGCGCCAGCAGTCCAAACCCCTCCCAGGGGAATGAAAAACTGTTTTTT
CDR3aa: CASSPNPSQGNEKLFF

v_gene: TRBV12-5
j_gene: TRBJ2-7
d_gene: TRBD2
abundance: -
CDR3nt: TGTGCTAGTGGCCAACCCGGACTAGCGGGGGGCGACGAGCAGTACTTC
CDR3aa: CASGQPGLAGGDEQYF

v_gene: TRBV4-1
j_gene: TRBJ1-1
d_gene: TRBD1
abundance: -
CDR3nt: TGCGCCAGCAGCCAACCCACAGGGGGGAAGACTGAAGCTTTCTTT
CDR3aa: CASSQPTGGKTEAFF

v_gene: TRBV30
j_gene: TRBJ1-5
d_gene: -
abundance: -
CDR3nt: TGTGCCTGGAGTAGTGCAGGTGGCCAGCCCCAGCATTTT
CDR3aa: CAWSSAGGQPQHF

v_gene: TRBV7-2
j_gene: TRBJ2-5
d_gene: -
abundance: -
CDR3nt: TGTGCCAGCAGCTCCCGGCGGAGAGGGGGTATCGGGACCCAGTACTTC
CDR3aa: CASSSRRRGGIGTQYF

v_gene: TRBV6-6
j_gene: TRBJ2-7
d_gene: TRBD2
abundance: -
CDR3nt: TGTGCCAGCACCACGGGTGGGGGGGCCTACGAGCAGTACTTC
CDR3aa: CASTTGGGAYEQYF

v_gene: TRBV2
j_gene: TRBJ2-2
d_gene: -
abundance: few
CDR3nt: TGTGCCAGCAGCGGGTCGAACACCGGGGAGCTGTTTTTT
CDR3aa: CASSGSNTGELFF

v_gene: TRBV11-2
j_gene: TRBJ2-2
d_gene: -
abundance: -
CDR3nt: TGTGCCAGCAGCTTTGCCAATTCGGGGACTCTCACCGGGGAGCTGTTTTTT
CDR3aa: CASSFANSGTLTGELFF

v_gene: TRBV6-5
j_gene: TRBJ2-1
d_gene: -
abundance: once
CDR3nt: TGTGCCAGCAGTTACAGCGGTGACGCCTACAATGAGCAGTTCTTC
CDR3aa: CASSYSGDAYNEQFF

v_gene: TRBV25-1
j_gene: TRBJ1-5
d_gene: -
abundance: -
CDR3nt: TGTGCCAGCAGACGACAAGGTTTTAGCAATCAGCCCCAGCATTTT
CDR3aa: CASRRQGFSNQPQHF

v_gene: TRBV11-2
j_gene: TRBJ2-3
d_gene: -
abundance: -
CDR3nt: TGTGCCAGCAGCTTTGGCAGGGTCGAGGATACGCAGTATTTT
CDR3aa: CASSFGRVEDTQYF

v_gene: TRBV29-1
j_gene: TRBJ1-3
d_gene: -
abundance: -
CDR3nt: TGCAGCGTGAGACACGTCCCTGGAAACACCATATATTTT
CDR3aa: CSVRHVPGNTIYF

v_gene: TRBV7-6
j_gene: TRBJ2-7
d_gene: -
abundance: -
CDR3nt: TGTGCCAGCAGCTTAGGTCATACTCTATACGAGCAGTACTTC
CDR3aa: CASSLGHTLYEQYF

v_gene: TRBV5-1
j_gene: TRBJ2-7
d_gene: TRBD2
abundance: -
CDR3nt: TGCGCCAGCAGCTTGGTGTGGGGGGGTCTCTACGAGCAGTACTTC
CDR3aa: CASSLVWGGLYEQYF

v_gene: TRBV24-1
j_gene: TRBJ1-2
d_gene: -
abundance: -
CDR3nt: TGTGCCACCAGTGATGGTAGGGGGAATGGCTACACCTTC
CDR3aa: CATSDGRGNGYTF

v_gene: TRBV7-3
j_gene: TRBJ2-2
d_gene: TRBD2
abundance: -
CDR3nt: TGTGCCAGCAGCTCCTCTAGCGGGCTCGGGGAGCTGTTTTTT
CDR3aa: CASSSSSGLGELFF

v_gene: TRBV10-2
j_gene: TRBJ1-2
d_gene: -
abundance: once
CDR3nt: TGCGCCAGCAGTGAGTCGGCGGGAGGTCAGGGCTACACCTTC
CDR3aa: CASSESAGGQGYTF

v_gene: TRBV6-6
j_gene: TRBJ2-5
d_gene: -
abundance: -
CDR3nt: TGTGCCAGCAGTTACTCTAACGGGGGTCAAGAGACCCAGTACTTC
CDR3aa: CASSYSNGGQETQYF

v_gene: TRBV7-7
j_gene: TRBJ1-4
d_gene: TRBD1
abundance: -
CDR3nt: TGTGCCAGCAGCCGGGACAGCCTTCGTAGGGAAAAACTGTTTTTT
CDR3aa: CASSRDSLRREKLFF

v_gene: TRBV27
j_gene: TRBJ1-2
d_gene: -
abundance: -
CDR3nt: TGTGCCAGCCGGGGGGGCGCAGACTATGGCTACACCTTC
CDR3aa: CASRGGADYGYTF

v_gene: TRBV9
j_gene: TRBJ2-7
d_gene: TRBD1
abundance: -
CDR3nt: TGTGCCAGCAGCGTAGCCGCCCCCGGACAGGGCCGTGGCTACGAGCAGTACTTC
CDR3aa: CASSVAAPGQGRGYEQYF

v_gene: TRBV27
j_gene: TRBJ2-2
d_gene: TRBD1
abundance: -
CDR3nt: TGTGCCAGCAGTCTCCGGGACAGGGGTGGCACCGGGGAGCTGTTTTTT
CDR3aa: CASSLRDRGGTGELFF

v_gene: TRBV6-6
j_gene: TRBJ2-2
d_gene: TRBD1
abundance: -
CDR3nt: TGTGCCAGCAGTGAGGGGGCCTCGACCGGGGAGCTGTTTTTT
CDR3aa: CASSEGASTGELFF

v_gene: TRBV13
j_gene: TRBJ2-2
d_gene: -
abundance: -
CDR3nt: TGTGCCAGCAGCAGAGCCGGGGAGCTGTTTTTT
CDR3aa: CASSRAGELFF

v_gene: TRBV7-2
j_gene: TRBJ2-5
d_gene: TRBD2
abundance: -
CDR3nt: TGTGCCAGCAGCCCCACTAGCGGGCAAGAGACCCAGTACTTC
CDR3aa: CASSPTSGQETQYF

v_gene: TRBV6-4
j_gene: TRBJ2-1
d_gene: TRBD1
abundance: -
CDR3nt: TGTGCCAGCAAGGAACAGGGGGTCGGAAGTGGTGAGCAGTTCTTC
CDR3aa: CASKEQGVGSGEQFF

v_gene: TRBV7-8
j_gene: TRBJ2-5
d_gene: -
abundance: -
CDR3nt: TGTGCCAGCACCCCCCCCTTTCGAGAGGGAGTCGGGACCCAGTACTTC
CDR3aa: CASTPPFREGVGTQYF

v_gene: TRBV19
j_gene: TRBJ2-1
d_gene: TRBD2
abundance: -
CDR3nt: TGTGCCAGTTCGGTTTCGGGGGGTTACAATGAGCAGTTCTTC
CDR3aa: CASSVSGGYNEQFF

v_gene: TRBV11-3
j_gene: TRBJ2-2
d_gene: TRBD1
abundance: once
CDR3nt: TGTGCCAGCAGCCCCGGACAGGGGGCGAACACCGGGGAGCTGTTTTTT
CDR3aa: CASSPGQGANTGELFF

v_gene: TRBV30
j_gene: TRBJ2-1
d_gene: -
abundance: -
CDR3nt: TGTGCCTGGAATCTAGCGCCCTTTAGAGAGCAGTTCTTC
CDR3aa: CAWNLAPFREQFF